This TCR beta chain was profiled in a study of blood T cell repertoires in COVID-19. Overall study: In each case, the material was cDNA or gDNA derived from T cells, B-cell-depleted T cells, or PBMCs.

Per the original methods: Estimated nucleated cell counts came from reference gene primer amplification. Assay used: immunoSEQ multiplex PCR; TCRdb lists only in-frame clones, some missing. V and J calls and clone size are copied from that table; D and trimming were computed from the DNA. There are 85,000 to 120,000 clones in the sample; around 84% occur only once, and under 3% lies in the top ten. Germline V gives CDR1 KGHSH, CDR2 LQKENI. V dropped 4 bases and J dropped 1; count of bases not matched to a gene: 6. The CDR3 has 16 residues. This receptor was identified in a middle-aged man with active or convalescent COVID-19. The chain links TRBV18 to TRBJ2-5, with 10 bases lining up with TRBD2. Sequences were obtained from peripheral blood. CDR3: CASSLRTSGTQETQYF. The DNA for the CDR3 is TGTGCCAGCTCACTTCGGACTAGCGGAACCCAAGAGACCCAGTACTTC.